This T cell receptor beta chain was obtained from a study of Tregs in tolerant kidney transplant recipients. For the study at large: CD4+CD25+CD127- cells came from approximately three-day belatacept mixed lymphocyte reactions, some with approximately 5-day graft donor restimulation. Recipient cells were told from donor cells by antibody staining.

With regard to this clone: What it recognizes is unknown.

The data were produced by immunoSEQ multiplex PCR, yet TCRdb's version contains in-frame clones alone and is incomplete. The sample has more than 25,000 clones, 82% seen once; the top ten hold about 2.3%. The CDR3 length is 14 residues. Trimming removed 4 bases at V and 3 bases at J, with 14 bases between. CDR1 and CDR2 (germline): SGHRS, YFSETQ. Sequencing used Tregs from blood cultured with allogeneic cells. The receptor was derived from a human donor in good health. The gene calls are TRBV5-1 and TRBJ2-7, with D possibly called TRBD1 or TRBD2 (6 bases each). For the CDR3, the DNA is TGCGCCAGCAGCGAGATACAGGGAGGCTACGAGCAGTACTTC. Its protein product is CASSEIQGGYEQYF.